The clone carrying this T cell receptor beta chain was found once. Trimming took 4 bases from V and 4 from J; bases not matched to a gene: 6. Per germline, CDR1 MGHRA and CDR2 YSYEKL. The CDR3 loop spans 16 amino acids. TCRdb's table, derived via immunoSEQ multiplex PCR, lists solely in-frame clones and lacks some. The sample lists under 85,000 clones, approximately 83% occurring once. This entry comes from a study of technical replicates of blood from a few donors. The V gene is TRBV4-1, the J gene TRBJ2-6, with 8 bases that match TRBD2. The material sequenced was PBMCs. This sequence was found in a human donor in good health. Some clones in this sample may be carry-over from other donors' samples. CDR3 coding DNA: TGCGCCAGCAGCCTTAAGCGGGGGCCCGGGGCCAACGTCCTGACTTTC. Its protein is CASSLKRGPGANVLTF.